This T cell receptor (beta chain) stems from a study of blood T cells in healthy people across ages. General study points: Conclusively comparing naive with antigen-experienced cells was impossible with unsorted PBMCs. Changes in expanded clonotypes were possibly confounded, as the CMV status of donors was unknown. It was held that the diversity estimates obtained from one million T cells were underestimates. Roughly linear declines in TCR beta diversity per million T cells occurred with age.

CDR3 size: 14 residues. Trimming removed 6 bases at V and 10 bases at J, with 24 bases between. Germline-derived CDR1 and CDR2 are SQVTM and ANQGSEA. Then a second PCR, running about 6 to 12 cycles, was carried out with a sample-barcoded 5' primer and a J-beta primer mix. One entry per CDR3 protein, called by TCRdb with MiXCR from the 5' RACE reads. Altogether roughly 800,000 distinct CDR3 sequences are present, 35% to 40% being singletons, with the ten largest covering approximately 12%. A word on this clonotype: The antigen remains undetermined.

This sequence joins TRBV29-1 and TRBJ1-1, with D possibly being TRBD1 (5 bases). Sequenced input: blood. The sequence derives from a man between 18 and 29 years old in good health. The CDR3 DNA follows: TGCAGCGTCGGGGGGTCTGTTGGGAGGACCGGAGCTTTCTTT. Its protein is CSVGGSVGRTGAFF.